This T cell receptor (beta chain) appears in the sequencing data of a study of type 1 regulatory T cells. Study information: T-allo10 is a Tr1-enriched, alloantigen-specific CD4 T cell product made in vitro.

Overall study findings and caveats: Type 1 regulatory T cells had a more restricted TCR repertoire than non-type 1 regulatory T cells.

This clonotype appeared a single time. Its specificity is not known. TCRdb passed the reads through MiXCR, listing each CDR3 protein once. The profile shows about 62,000 distinct CDR3 sequences, 62% of them singletons. Losses at the gene ends were 2 bases for V and 7 bases for J; bases not matched to a gene: 8. The germline CDR1 and CDR2 sequences are LGHNT and FRNRAP. The CDR3 extends over 15 amino acids. Sample: cultured non-Tr1 T cells, either the whole culture or a sorted T cell fraction (not recorded which). This receptor was obtained from a human donor in good health. The V gene is TRBV12-5, the J gene TRBJ1-1; 9 bases are shared with TRBD1. Written as DNA, the CDR3 is TGTGCTAGTGGTTTGTTAACAGGGGGCGCGGGTGAAGCTTTCTTT. This gives the protein CASGLLTGGAGEAFF.